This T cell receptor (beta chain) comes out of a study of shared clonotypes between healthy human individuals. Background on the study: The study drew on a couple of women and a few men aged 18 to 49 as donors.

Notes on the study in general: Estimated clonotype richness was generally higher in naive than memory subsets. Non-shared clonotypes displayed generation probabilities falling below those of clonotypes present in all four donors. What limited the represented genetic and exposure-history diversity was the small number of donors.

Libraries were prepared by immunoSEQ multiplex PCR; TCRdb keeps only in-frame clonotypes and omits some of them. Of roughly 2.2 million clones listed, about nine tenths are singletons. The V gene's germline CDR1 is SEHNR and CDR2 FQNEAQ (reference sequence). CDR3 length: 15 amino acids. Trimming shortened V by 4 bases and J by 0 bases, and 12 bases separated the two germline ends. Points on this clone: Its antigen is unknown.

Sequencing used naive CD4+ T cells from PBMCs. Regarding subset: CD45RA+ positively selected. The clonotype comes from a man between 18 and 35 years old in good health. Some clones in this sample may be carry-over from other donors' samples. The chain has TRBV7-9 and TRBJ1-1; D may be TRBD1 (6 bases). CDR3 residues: CASSSAGALNTEAFF. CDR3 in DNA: TGTGCCAGCAGCTCCGCGGGGGCACTGAACACTGAAGCTTTCTTT.